The rows below give T cell receptor beta chains drawn from one sample of a study of CD8 T cells in Susac syndrome. One entry per CDR3 protein results from TCRdb running MiXCR on the immunoSEQ multiplex PCR reads. The data contain about 210,000 distinct CDR3 sequences, around 93% of them singletons. Sequencing was done on a sample of CD4+ T cells from PBMCs. These TCRs come from a human donor in good health. The conserved cysteine and the conserved F or W are not part of the CDR3 here. The order of the fields is V gene, J gene, clone size, CDR3 protein. Some rows have no size entry. The others give once, few or many, or a class for an expanded clone.

>TRBV28|TRBJ2-1|NA
ASLDGTGGLDEQF
>TRBV19|TRBJ1-1|NA
ASSPDRYLTEAF
>TRBV5-1|TRBJ2-1|once
ASSLGGHHYNEQF
>TRBV29-1|TRBJ1-6|NA
SVRTGVSNSPLH
>TRBV27|TRBJ1-6|NA
ASTRGPNSPLH
>TRBV12-3/TRBV12-4|TRBJ1-1|NA
ASSLNTGVAF
>TRBV5-1|TRBJ2-7|NA
ASSPDSLGRYEQY
>TRBV18|TRBJ2-6|NA
ASSPSQLFSGANVLT
>TRBV20-1|TRBJ1-5|once
SARDQPTQH
>TRBV27|TRBJ2-5|NA
ASSFRLAGANQETQY
>TRBV20-1|TRBJ2-7|NA
SVLLPPIEQY